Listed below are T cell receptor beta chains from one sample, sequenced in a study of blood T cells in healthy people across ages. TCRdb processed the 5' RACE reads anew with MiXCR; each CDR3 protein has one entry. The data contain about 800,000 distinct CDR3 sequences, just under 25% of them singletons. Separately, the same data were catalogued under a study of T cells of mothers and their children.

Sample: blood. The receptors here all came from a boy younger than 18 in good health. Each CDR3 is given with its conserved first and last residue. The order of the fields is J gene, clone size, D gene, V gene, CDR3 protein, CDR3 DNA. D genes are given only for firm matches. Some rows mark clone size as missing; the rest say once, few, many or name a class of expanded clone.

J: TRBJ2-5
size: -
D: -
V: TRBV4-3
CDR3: CASSQDWTVETQYF
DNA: TGCGCCAGCAGCCAAGATTGGACGGTAGAGACCCAGTACTTC

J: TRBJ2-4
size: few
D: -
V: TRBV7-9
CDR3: CASSLVGETKNIQYF
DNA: TGTGCCAGCAGCTTAGTCGGGGAAACCAAAAACATTCAGTACTTC

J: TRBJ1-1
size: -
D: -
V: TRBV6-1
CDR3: CASSQEIWTEAFF
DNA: TGTGCCAGCAGTCAGGAGATATGGACTGAAGCTTTCTTT

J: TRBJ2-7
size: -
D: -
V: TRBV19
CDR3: CASSAQVGTYEQYF
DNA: TGTGCCAGTAGTGCCCAGGTCGGCACCTACGAGCAGTACTTC

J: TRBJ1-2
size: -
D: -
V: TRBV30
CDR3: CAWNPSRVRPFYGYTF
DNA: TGTGCCTGGAATCCCAGTAGGGTCAGGCCTTTTTATGGCTACACCTTC

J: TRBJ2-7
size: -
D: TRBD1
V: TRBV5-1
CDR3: CASSKGTGFHEQYF
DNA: TGCGCCAGCAGCAAAGGGACAGGCTTCCACGAGCAGTACTTC

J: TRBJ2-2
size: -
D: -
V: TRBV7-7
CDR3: CASSSENTGELFF
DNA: TGTGCTAGCAGCTCGGAAAACACCGGGGAGCTGTTTTTT

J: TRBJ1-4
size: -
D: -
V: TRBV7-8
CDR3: CASSGGGAVTNEKLFF
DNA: TGTGCCAGCAGCGGAGGGGGGGCCGTAACTAATGAAAAACTGTTTTTT

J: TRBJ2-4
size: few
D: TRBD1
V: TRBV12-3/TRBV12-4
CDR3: CASRPGTDKNIQYF
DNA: TGTGCCAGCAGACCCGGGACAGACAAAAACATTCAGTACTTC

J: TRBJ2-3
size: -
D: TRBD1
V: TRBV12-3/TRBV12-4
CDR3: CASSWGSRGRDGTDTQYF
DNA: TGTGCCAGCAGTTGGGGCTCCAGGGGCAGAGATGGGACAGATACGCAATATTTT

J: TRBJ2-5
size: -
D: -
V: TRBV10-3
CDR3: CAISESSGLHGETQYF
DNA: TGTGCCATCAGTGAGTCATCGGGGTTGCACGGAGAGACCCAGTACTTC